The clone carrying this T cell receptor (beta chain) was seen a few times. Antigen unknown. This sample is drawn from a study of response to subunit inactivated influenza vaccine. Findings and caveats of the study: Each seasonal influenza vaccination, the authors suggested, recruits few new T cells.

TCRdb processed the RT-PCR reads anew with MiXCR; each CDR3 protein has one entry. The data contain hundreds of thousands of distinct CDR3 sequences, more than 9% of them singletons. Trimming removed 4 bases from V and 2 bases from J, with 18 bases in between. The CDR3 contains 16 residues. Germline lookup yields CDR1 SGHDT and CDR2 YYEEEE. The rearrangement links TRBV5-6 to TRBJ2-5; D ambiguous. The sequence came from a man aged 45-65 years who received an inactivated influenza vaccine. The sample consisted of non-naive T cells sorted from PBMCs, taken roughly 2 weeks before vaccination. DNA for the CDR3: TGTGCCAGCAGCAGGTGGCCGGCAGGTGTGCAAGAGACCCAGTACTTC. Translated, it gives CASSRWPAGVQETQYF.